This entry is about one T cell receptor beta chain. This record comes from a study of OX40 agonist ivuxolimab in advanced cancers. On the study more broadly: Of mixed ages from about 20 to 80 and averaging around 60 years, the group was approximately 80% male. Partial responses were seen in three patients, one with hepatocellular carcinoma and two with cutaneous melanoma.

V lost 3 bases, J lost 6 bases, and 7 bases lay in between. CDR1 is SEHNR and CDR2 is FQNEAQ in the germline V gene (reference sequence). This CDR3 has 12 amino acids. The protocol was immunoSEQ multiplex PCR, while the TCRdb copy is restricted to in-frame clones and leaves out a portion. The sample lists around 25,000 clones, roughly nine tenths occurring once. The material sequenced was CD4+ or CD8+ T cells sorted from blood, taken in a trial of the OX40 agonist ivuxolimab. This clonotype originated in an adult with an advanced solid tumor such as melanoma, head and neck, liver or kidney cancer. The chain combines TRBV7-9 with TRBJ2-3; no reliable D call. CDR3 sequence: CASSFRSDTQYF. The CDR3 region has the DNA TGTGCCAGCAGCTTTCGAAGCGATACGCAGTATTTT.